This TCR beta chain was sequenced during a study of Ad26.COV2.S vaccination and SARS-CoV-2 variants. Specified treatment: roughly 20 received Ad26.COV2.S at low or high dose, single or two shots; several received placebo; per-sample allocation not given. Following the first vaccine or placebo injection, samples were taken on day 63. Donation was by an adult aged 18-55 years who was in Boston. In germline, CDR1 is SGHRS, CDR2 YFSETQ. V lost 5 bases to trimming and J lost 1 base; unmatched junction nucleotides: 0. This CDR3 is built from 13 residues. TCRdb's table, derived via immunoSEQ multiplex PCR, lists solely in-frame clones and lacks some. The table includes around 370,000 clones, 70% to 90% detected once. About this clone itself: This CDR3 is also generated by other DNA sequences in the sample.

Sequencing was performed on peripheral blood, taken in a trial of Ad26.COV2.S vaccine versus placebo. The TCR sequence derives from a person aged 18 to 59 who received the Ad26.COV2.S COVID-19 vaccine or a placebo. The chain couples TRBV5-1 to TRBJ2-7; 10 nucleotides agree with TRBD1. The CDR3 loop is CASRGQGSYEQYF. In DNA form, the CDR3 reads TGCGCCAGCAGGGGACAGGGGTCCTACGAGCAGTACTTC.